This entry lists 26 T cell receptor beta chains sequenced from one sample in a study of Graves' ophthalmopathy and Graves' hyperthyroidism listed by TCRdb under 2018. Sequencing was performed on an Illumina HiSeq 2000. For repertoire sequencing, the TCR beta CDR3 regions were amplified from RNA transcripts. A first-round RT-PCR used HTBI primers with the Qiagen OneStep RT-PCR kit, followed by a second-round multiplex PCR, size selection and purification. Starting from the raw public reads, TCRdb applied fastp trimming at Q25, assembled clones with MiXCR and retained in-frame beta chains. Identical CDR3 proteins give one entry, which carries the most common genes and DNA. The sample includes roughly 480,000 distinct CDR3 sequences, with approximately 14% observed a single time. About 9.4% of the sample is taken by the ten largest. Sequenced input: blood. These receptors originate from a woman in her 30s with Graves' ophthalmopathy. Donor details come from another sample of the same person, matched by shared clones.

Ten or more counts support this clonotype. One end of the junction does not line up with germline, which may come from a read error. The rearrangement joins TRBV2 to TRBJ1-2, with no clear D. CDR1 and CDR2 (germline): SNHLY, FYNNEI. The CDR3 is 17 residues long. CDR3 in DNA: TGTACCAGCAGGCAAGGACGTACCCTGGCGGACCAGAGGAGCTACACCTTC. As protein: CTSRQGRTLADQRSYTF.

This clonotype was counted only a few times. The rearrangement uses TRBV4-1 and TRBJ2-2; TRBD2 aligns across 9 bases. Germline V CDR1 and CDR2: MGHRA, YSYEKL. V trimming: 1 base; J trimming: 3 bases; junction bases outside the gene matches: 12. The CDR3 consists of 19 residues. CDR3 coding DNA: TGCGCCAGCAGCCAAGTACCCCGTGAGAGCGGGAGGTACACCGGGGAGCTGTTTTTT. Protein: CASSQVPRESGRYTGELFF.

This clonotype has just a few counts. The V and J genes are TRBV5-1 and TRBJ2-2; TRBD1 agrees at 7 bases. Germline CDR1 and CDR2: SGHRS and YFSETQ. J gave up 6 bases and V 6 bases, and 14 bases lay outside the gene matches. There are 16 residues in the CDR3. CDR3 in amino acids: CASNSHGTESSGELFF. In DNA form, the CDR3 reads TGCGCCAGCAACTCGCACGGGACAGAGAGCTCCGGGGAGCTGTTTTTT.

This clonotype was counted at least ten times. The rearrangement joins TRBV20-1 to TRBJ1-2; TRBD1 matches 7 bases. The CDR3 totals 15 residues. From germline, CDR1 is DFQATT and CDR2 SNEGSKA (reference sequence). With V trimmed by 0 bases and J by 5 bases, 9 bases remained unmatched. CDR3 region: CSARDGDRAGYGYTF. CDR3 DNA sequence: TGCAGTGCTAGAGATGGAGACAGGGCGGGTTATGGCTACACCTTC.

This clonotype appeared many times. Here the CDR3 reads CASSEDRGSSYEQYF. CDR3 coding DNA: TGTGCCAGCAGTGAAGATCGCGGGAGTTCCTACGAGCAGTACTTC. The V and J genes are TRBV2 and TRBJ2-7; 7 bases match TRBD2. J was trimmed by 1 base and V by 1 base; bases with no gene match: 4. Germline CDR1 reads SNHLY; CDR2 reads FYNNEI. The CDR3 spans 15 residues.

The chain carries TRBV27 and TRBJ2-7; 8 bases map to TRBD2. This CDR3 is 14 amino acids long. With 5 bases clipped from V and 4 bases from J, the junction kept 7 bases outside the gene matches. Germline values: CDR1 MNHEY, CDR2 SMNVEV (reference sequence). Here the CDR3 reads CASSHRGGVYEQYF. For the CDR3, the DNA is TGTGCCAGCAGTCACCGGGGGGGCGTTTACGAGCAGTACTTC.

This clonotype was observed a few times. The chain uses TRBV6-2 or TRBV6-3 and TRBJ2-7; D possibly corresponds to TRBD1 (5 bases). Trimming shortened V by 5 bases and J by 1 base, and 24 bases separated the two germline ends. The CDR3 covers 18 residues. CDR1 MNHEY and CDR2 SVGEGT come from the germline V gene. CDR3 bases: TGTGCCAGCAGTCCCCGGACATCAGGGTTACGGAGTTCCTACGAGCAGTACTTC. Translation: CASSPRTSGLRSSYEQYF.

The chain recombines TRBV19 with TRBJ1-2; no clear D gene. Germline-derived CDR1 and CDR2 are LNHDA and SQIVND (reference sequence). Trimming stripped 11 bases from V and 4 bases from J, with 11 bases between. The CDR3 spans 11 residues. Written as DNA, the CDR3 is TGTGCCTCCGAGTCGGGCTATGGCTACACCTTC. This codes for CASESGYGYTF.

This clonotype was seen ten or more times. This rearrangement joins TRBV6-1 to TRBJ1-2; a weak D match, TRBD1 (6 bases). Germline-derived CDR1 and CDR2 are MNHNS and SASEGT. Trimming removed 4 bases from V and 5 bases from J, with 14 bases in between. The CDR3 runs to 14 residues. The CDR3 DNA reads TGTGCCAGCAGTGTCCGGGACACTTTTTATGGCTACACCTTC. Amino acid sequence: CASSVRDTFYGYTF.

This CDR3 is CSASSGDPGHYEQYF. In nucleotides, the CDR3 is TGCAGTGCTAGCAGCGGGGACCCCGGGCACTACGAGCAGTACTTC. The rearrangement uses TRBV20-1 and TRBJ2-7; 7 nucleotides match TRBD2. The CDR3 length is 15 residues. Trimming took 3 bases from V and 3 from J; bases not matched to a gene: 11. Germline V gene sequence: CDR1 DFQATT, CDR2 SNEGSKA (reference sequence).

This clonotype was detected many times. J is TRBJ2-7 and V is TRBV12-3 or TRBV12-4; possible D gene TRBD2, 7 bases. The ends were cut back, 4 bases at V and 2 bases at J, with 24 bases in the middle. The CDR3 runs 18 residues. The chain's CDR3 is CASSSLPGGRGGPYEQYF. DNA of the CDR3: TGTGCCAGCAGTTCGCTACCCGGGGGGAGGGGGGGTCCCTACGAGCAGTACTTC.

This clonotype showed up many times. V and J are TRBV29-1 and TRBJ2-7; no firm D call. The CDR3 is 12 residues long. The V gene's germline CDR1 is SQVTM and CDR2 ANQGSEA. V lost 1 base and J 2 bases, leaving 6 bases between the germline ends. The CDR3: CSVEGDTYEQYF. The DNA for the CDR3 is TGCAGCGTTGAAGGTGATACCTACGAGCAGTACTTC.

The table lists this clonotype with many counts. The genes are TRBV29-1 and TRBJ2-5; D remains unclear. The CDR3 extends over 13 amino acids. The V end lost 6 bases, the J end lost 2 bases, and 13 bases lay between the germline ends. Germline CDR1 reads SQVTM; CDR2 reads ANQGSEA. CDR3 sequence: CSVQSQTQETQYF. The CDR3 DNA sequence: TGCAGCGTCCAGTCTCAGACTCAAGAGACCCAGTACTTC.

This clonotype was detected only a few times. This chain's CDR3 is CASSYSSGGVTDTQYF. DNA for the CDR3: TGTGCCAGCAGTTACTCTAGCGGGGGGGTCACAGATACGCAGTATTTT. V usage is TRBV6-5 and J usage is TRBJ2-3; 11 bases are a match to TRBD2. The junction had 1 base not matched to a gene; V was cut back by 0 bases and J by 2 bases. This CDR3 is built from 16 residues. Per the germline V gene, CDR1 is MNHEY and CDR2 is SVGAGI.

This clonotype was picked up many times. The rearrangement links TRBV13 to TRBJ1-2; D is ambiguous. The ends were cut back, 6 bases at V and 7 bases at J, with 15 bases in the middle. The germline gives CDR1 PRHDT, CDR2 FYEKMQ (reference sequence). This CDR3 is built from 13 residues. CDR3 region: CASSPGSFSGYTF. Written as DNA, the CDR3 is TGTGCCAGCAGTCCCGGATCGTTTAGTGGCTACACCTTC.

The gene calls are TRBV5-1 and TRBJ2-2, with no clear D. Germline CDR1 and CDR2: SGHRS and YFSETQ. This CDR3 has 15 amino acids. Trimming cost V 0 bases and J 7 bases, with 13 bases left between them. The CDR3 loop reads CASSLGESSGGELFF. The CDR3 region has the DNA TGCGCCAGCAGCTTGGGAGAGAGTTCCGGCGGGGAGCTGTTTTTT. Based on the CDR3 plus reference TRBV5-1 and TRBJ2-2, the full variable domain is KAGVTQTPRYLIKTRGQQVTLSCSPISGHRSVSWYQQTPGQGLQFLFEYFSETQRNKGNFPGRFSGRQFSNSRSEMNVSTLELGDSALYLCASSLGESSGGELFFGEGSRLTVL.

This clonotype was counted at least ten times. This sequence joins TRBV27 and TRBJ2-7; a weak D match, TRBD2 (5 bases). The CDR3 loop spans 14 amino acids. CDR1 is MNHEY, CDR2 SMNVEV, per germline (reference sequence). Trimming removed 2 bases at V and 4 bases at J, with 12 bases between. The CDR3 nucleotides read TGTGCCAGCAGTTTAAAACTAGTCGGATACGAGCAGTACTTC. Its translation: CASSLKLVGYEQYF.

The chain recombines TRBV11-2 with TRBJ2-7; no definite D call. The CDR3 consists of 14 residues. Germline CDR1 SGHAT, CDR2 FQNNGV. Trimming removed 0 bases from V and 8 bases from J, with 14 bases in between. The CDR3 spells CASSLDAHQTQQYF. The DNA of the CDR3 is TGTGCCAGCAGCTTAGATGCCCATCAGACCCAGCAGTACTTC.

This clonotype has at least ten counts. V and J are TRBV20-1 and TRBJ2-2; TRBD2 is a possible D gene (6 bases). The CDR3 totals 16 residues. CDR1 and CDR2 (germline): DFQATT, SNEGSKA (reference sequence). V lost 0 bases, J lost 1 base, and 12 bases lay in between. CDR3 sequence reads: CSARDGGTLNTGELFF. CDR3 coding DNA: TGCAGTGCTAGAGATGGGGGGACTTTGAACACCGGGGAGCTGTTTTTT.

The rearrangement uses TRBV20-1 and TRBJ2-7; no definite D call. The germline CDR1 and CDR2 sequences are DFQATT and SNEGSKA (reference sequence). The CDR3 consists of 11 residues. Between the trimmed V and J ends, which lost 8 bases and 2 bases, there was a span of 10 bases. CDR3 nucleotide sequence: TGCAGTTTTTCTGTGACCTACGAGCAGTACTTC. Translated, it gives CSFSVTYEQYF.

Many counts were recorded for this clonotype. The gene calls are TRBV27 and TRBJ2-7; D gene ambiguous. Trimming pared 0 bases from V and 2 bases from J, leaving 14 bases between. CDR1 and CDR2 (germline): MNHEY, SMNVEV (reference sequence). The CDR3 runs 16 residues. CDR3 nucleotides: TGTGCCAGCAGTTTATCCCCGGGTACACTCCCCTACGAGCAGTACTTC. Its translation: CASSLSPGTLPYEQYF.

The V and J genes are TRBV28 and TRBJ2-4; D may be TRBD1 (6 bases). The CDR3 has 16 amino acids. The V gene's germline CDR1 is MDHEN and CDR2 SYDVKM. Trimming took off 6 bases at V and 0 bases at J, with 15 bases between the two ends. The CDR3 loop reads CASSPYRELAKNIQYF. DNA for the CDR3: TGTGCCAGCAGCCCCTACAGGGAGCTAGCCAAAAACATTCAGTACTTC.

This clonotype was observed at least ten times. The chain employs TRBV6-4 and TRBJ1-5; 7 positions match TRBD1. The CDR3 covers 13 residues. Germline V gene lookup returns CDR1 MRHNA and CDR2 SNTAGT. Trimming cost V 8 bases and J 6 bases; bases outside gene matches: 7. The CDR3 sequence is CASGQDPTQPQHF. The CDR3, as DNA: TGTGCCAGCGGACAGGATCCCACTCAGCCCCAGCATTTT.

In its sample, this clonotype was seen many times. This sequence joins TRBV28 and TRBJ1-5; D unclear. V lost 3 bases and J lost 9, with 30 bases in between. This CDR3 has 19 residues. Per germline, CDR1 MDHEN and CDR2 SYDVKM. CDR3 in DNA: TGTGCCAGCAGTTTCTGGTTGCGGCGGCAGACCAACCGCTTTTGGCCCCAGCATTTT. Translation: CASSFWLRRQTNRFWPQHF.

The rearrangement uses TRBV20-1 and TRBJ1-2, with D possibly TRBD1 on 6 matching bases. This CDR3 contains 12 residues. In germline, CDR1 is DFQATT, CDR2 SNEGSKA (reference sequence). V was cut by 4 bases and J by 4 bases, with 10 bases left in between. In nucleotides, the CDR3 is TGCAGTGCTACGGGGGGCGGCTATGGCTACACCTTC. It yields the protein CSATGGGYGYTF.

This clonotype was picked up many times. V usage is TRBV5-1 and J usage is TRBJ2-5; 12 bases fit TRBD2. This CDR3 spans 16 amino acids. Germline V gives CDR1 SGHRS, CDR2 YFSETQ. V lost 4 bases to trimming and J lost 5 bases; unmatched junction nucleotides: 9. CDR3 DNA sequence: TGCGCCAGCAGCGTAGAGGGACTAGCGGGCGGGGAGACCCAGTACTTC. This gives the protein CASSVEGLAGGETQYF.